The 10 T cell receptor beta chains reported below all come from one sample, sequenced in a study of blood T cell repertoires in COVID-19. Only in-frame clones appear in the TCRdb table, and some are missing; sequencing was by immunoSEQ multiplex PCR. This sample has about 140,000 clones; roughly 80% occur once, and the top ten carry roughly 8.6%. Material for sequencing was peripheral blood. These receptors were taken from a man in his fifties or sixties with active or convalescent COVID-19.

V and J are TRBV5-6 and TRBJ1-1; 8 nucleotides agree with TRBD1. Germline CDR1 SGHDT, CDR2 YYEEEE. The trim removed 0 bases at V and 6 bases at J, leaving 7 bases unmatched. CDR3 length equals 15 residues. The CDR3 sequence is CASSLVRQGIAEAFF. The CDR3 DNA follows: TGTGCCAGCAGCTTGGTTCGACAGGGGATCGCTGAAGCTTTCTTT.

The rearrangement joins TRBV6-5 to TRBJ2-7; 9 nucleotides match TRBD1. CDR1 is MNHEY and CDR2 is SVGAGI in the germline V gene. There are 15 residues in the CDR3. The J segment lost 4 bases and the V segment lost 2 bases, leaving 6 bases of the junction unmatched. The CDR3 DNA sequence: TGTGCCAGCAGTTACCCCGGGACAGGGCGGTACGAGCAGTACTTC. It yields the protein CASSYPGTGRYEQYF.

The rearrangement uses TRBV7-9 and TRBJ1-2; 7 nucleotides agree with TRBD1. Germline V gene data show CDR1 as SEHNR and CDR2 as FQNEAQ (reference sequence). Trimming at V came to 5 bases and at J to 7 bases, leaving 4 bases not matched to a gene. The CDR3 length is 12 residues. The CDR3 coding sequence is TGTGCCAGCAGCCCTGACAGGGCTGGCTACACCTTC. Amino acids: CASSPDRAGYTF. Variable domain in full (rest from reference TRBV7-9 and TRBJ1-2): DTGVSQNPRHKITKRGQNVTFRCDPISEHNRLYWYRQTLGQGPEFLTYFQNEAQLEKSRLLSDRFSAERPKGSFSTLEIQRTEQGDSAMYLCASSPDRAGYTFGSGTRLTVV.

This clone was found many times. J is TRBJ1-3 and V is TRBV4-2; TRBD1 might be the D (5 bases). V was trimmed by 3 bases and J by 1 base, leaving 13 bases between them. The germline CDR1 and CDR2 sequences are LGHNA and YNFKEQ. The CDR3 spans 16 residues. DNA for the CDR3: TGTGCCAGCAGCCATTTCCCCCAGGGTTCTGGAAACACCATATATTTT. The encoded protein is CASSHFPQGSGNTIYF.

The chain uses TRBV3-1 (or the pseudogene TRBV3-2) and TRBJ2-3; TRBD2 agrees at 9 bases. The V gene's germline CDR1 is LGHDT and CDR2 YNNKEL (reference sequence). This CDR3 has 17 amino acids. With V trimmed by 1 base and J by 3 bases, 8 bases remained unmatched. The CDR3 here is CASSQGASGARTDTQYF. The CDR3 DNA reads TGTGCCAGCAGCCAAGGAGCTAGCGGGGCACGAACAGATACGCAGTATTTT.

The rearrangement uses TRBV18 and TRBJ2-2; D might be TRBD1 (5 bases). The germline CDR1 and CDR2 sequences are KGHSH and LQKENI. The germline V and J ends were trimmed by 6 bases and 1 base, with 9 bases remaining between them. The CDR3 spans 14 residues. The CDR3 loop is CASSDGQNTGELFF. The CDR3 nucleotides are TGTGCCAGCTCGGATGGACAGAACACCGGGGAGCTGTTTTTT.

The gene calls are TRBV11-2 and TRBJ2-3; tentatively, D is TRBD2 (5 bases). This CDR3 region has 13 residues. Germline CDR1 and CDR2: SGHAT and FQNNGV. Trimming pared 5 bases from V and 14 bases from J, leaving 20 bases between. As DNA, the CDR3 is TGTGCCAGCAGCGGGCCGGTGGGAGAATTGGTGTATTTT. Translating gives CASSGPVGELVYF.

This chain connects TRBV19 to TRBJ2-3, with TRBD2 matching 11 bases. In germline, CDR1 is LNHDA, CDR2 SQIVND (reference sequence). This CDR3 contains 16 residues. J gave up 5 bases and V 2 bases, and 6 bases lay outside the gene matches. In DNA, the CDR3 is TGTGCCAGTAGTATAATTAGCGGGAGGGCCAAAGATACGCAGTATTTT. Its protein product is CASSIISGRAKDTQYF. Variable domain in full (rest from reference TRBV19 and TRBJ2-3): DGGITQSPKYLFRKEGQNVTLSCEQNLNHDAMYWYRQDPGQGLRLIYYSQIVNDFQKGDIAEGYSVSREKKESFPLTVTSAQKNPTAFYLCASSIISGRAKDTQYFGPGTRLTVL.

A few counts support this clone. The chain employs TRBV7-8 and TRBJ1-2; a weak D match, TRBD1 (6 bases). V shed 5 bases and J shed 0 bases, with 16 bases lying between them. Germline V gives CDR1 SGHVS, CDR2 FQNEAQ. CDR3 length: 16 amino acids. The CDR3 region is CASSLVGGTANYGYTF. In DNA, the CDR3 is TGTGCCAGCAGCCTTGTAGGGGGTACGGCTAACTATGGCTACACCTTC.

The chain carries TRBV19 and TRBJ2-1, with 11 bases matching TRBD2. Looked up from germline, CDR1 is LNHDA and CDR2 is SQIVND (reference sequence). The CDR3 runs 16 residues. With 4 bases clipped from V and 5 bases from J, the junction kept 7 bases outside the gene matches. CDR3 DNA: TGTGCCAGTAGTAGTAGCGGGAGGGCTACGAACAATGAGCAGTTCTTC. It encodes CASSSSGRATNNEQFF. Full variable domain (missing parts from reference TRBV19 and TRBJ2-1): DGGITQSPKYLFRKEGQNVTLSCEQNLNHDAMYWYRQDPGQGLRLIYYSQIVNDFQKGDIAEGYSVSREKKESFPLTVTSAQKNPTAFYLCASSSSGRATNNEQFFGPGTRLTVL.